This record covers a single T cell receptor beta chain. As yet, its antigen is unknown. The data were taken from a study of brain T cells in children with intractable seizures. The CDR3 extends over 15 amino acids. The germline V gene has CDR1 SNHLY and CDR2 FYNNEI. The V end lost 4 bases, the J end lost 2 bases, and 12 bases lay between the germline ends. Study results and caveats: Pre-surgery blood may have been undersampled, hiding some clones. Patients' HCMV serostatus was unknown; virus specificity rests on CDR3 similarity alone.

Libraries were prepared by immunoSEQ multiplex PCR; TCRdb keeps only in-frame clonotypes and omits some of them. The sample yields tens of thousands of clones, approximately 94% seen once. The sequenced cases were selected for having the highest brain T cell transcript signatures. The starting material was peripheral blood, obtained at surgery. The V and J genes are TRBV2 and TRBJ2-1, with D possibly being TRBD2 (5 bases). The receptor was derived from a boy aged 10-17 years with focal cortical dysplasia and intractable seizures. The CDR3, as DNA: TGTGCCAGCAGTGTTGAGCGGAAAACCTACAATGAGCAGTTCTTC. Translating it yields CASSVERKTYNEQFF.